Listed below are T cell receptor beta chains from one sample, sequenced in a study of blood T cell repertoires in COVID-19. The assay was immunoSEQ multiplex PCR, and TCRdb's table has in-frame clones only and misses some. The table lists roughly 300,000 clones, approximately 84% of them singletons, with roughly 4.5% in the top ten. Sample: PBMCs or T cells enriched from blood (not recorded which). The origin of the receptors is a man aged 25-45 years who had recovered from COVID-19. The CDR3 runs from the conserved cysteine through the conserved F or W. The D gene is left open where the match is weak. Part of the rows lack a size; the others show once, few, many or a class for expanded clones.

clone size	CDR3 length	J gene	V gene	D gene	CDR3 protein	CDR3 DNA
-	15	TRBJ1-2	TRBV4-2	TRBD1	CASSRGQGDGYGYTF	TGTGCCAGCAGCCGAGGACAGGGGGACGGCTATGGCTACACCTTC
-	16	TRBJ2-2	TRBV10-2	-	CASSQGKMANTGELFF	TGCGCCAGCAGCCAGGGCAAGATGGCGAACACCGGGGAGCTGTTTTTT
-	15	TRBJ1-6	TRBV7-2	-	CASSLGSRVDSPLHF	TGTGCCAGCAGCTTAGGTTCCAGGGTCGATTCACCCCTCCACTTT
-	16	TRBJ2-1	TRBV5-1	TRBD2	CASGTGGTSGGDEQFF	TGCGCCAGCGGTACTGGCGGGACTAGCGGGGGTGATGAGCAGTTCTTC
few	12	TRBJ2-2	TRBV7-9	-	CASSWGPGELFF	TGTGCCAGCAGCTGGGGCCCCGGGGAGCTGTTTTTT
once	18	TRBJ2-7	TRBV6-1	TRBD2	CASSVGVGAGGRAYEQYF	TGTGCCAGCAGTGTTGGGGTAGGAGCGGGAGGTCGCGCCTACGAGCAGTACTTC
once	14	TRBJ1-1	TRBV9	TRBD1	CASSVGTGGTEAFF	TGTGCCAGCAGCGTAGGAACAGGGGGTACTGAAGCTTTCTTT
-	14	TRBJ2-5	TRBV30	-	CAWTNLALQETQYF	TGTGCCTGGACTAATCTCGCTCTCCAAGAGACCCAGTACTTC
-	11	TRBJ1-1	TRBV6-5	-	CASRTGAEAFF	TGTGCCAGCCGGACTGGAGCTGAAGCTTTCTTT
-	17	TRBJ2-1	TRBV7-6	-	CASSLGDQGLVYNEQFF	TGTGCCAGCAGCTTAGGGGATCAAGGACTCGTCTACAATGAGCAGTTCTTC
-	14	TRBJ2-7	TRBV5-1	-	CASSLNENFYEQYF	TGCGCCAGCAGCTTGAACGAAAACTTCTACGAGCAGTACTTC